The entry that follows covers one TCR beta chain sequence. This entry is derived from a study of Graves' ophthalmopathy and Graves' hyperthyroidism. Among the exclusions were patients with other autoimmune diseases, uncontrolled infections, pregnancy or lactation. V gave up 8 bases and J gave up 5 bases, with 18 bases separating them. Germline lookup yields CDR1 LNHDA and CDR2 SQIVND (reference sequence). CDR3 length: 14 residues. Investigators amplified TCR beta CDR3 regions from RNA transcripts. Second-round multiplex PCR came after a first-round RT-PCR that employed HTBI primers. MiXCR was run by TCRdb on the multiplex PCR reads, yielding one entry per CDR3 protein. The table has under 350,000 distinct CDR3 sequences, 17% seen once.

The material sequenced was peripheral blood. The rearrangement joins TRBV19 to TRBJ1-2; D remains ambiguous. This receptor was obtained from an adult man with Graves' ophthalmopathy. This chain's CDR3 is CASSYYRASYGYTF. As DNA, the CDR3 is TGTGCCAGTTCCTACTATCGGGCCAGTTATGGCTACACCTTC. Full variable domain (rest looked up from reference TRBV19 and TRBJ1-2): DGGITQSPKYLFRKEGQNVTLSCEQNLNHDAMYWYRQDPGQGLRLIYYSQIVNDFQKGDIAEGYSVSREKKESFPLTVTSAQKNPTAFYLCASSYYRASYGYTFGSGTRLTVV.